Following are 21 T cell receptor beta chains from one sample sequenced in a study of beta chain features in type 1 diabetes. No cognate antigen is known for these TCRs. General study points: A moderate, significant TCRB CDR3 shortening appeared in type 1 diabetes across four CD4+ subsets.

TCRB transcripts that were expressed got sequenced, as all of the isolated RNA had been reverse transcribed. Some clones are missing from TCRdb's copy, which holds only in-frame ones; the method was immunoSEQ multiplex PCR. Among 500,000 to 800,000 clones listed, about an eighth were seen once. The source material was naive CD4+ T cells from blood. The source of these receptors is a man aged 30-40 years with type 1 diabetes.

The CDR3: CASSLNSDEQYF. The CDR3 DNA reads TGTGCCAGCAGCTTAAACTCTGACGAGCAGTACTTC. This chain uses TRBV7-9 with TRBJ2-7; D gene uncertain. The CDR3 loop spans 12 amino acids. Germline CDR1 and CDR2: SEHNR and FQNEAQ (reference sequence). V was trimmed by 2 bases and J by 5 bases, leaving 7 bases between them.

This chain links TRBV28 with TRBJ1-2; D possibly corresponds to TRBD1 (6 bases). Per germline, CDR1 MDHEN and CDR2 SYDVKM. V was pared by 2 bases and J by 6 bases, with 19 bases between. The CDR3 runs to 16 residues. The CDR3, as DNA: TGTGCCAGCAGTTTAGTTTTGTTTCGGGGGCCGGATGGCTACACCTTC. This gives the protein CASSLVLFRGPDGYTF.

This clone was detected a few times. The genes are TRBV4-2 and TRBJ2-3; 10 bases agree with TRBD2. Germline-derived CDR1 and CDR2 are LGHNA and YNFKEQ. The CDR3 covers 17 residues. The junction had 6 bases not matched to a gene; V was cut back by 0 bases and J by 3 bases. The CDR3 DNA follows: TGTGCCAGCAGCCAAGACCCTAGCGGGGGTGGGACAGATACGCAGTATTTT. Translated, it gives CASSQDPSGGGTDTQYF.

This clone was seen more than once but under ten times. This sequence joins TRBV5-1 and TRBJ1-1; D is unclear. V was cut by 6 bases and J by 1 base, with 10 bases left in between. CDR1 and CDR2 (germline): SGHRS, YFSETQ. CDR3 size: 13 residues. CDR3 nucleotides: TGCGCCAGCACCCTTGATGGGAACACTGAAGCTTTCTTT. The encoded protein is CASTLDGNTEAFF.

The chain joins TRBV5-4 to TRBJ1-2; TRBD1 matches 9 bases. Losses at the gene ends were 0 bases for V and 8 bases for J; bases not matched to a gene: 11. There are 16 residues in the CDR3. Per germline, CDR1 SGHNT and CDR2 YYREEE (reference sequence). CDR3 nucleotide sequence: TGTGCCAGCAGCTTGGCCGTGACAGGGGGGAGTCGGGGCTACACCTTC. Its protein is CASSLAVTGGSRGYTF.

This clone turned up a few times. DNA of the CDR3: TGCGCCAGCAGCCCAGTAGCGGGGATTAGCTCCTACGAGCAGTACTTC. It yields the protein CASSPVAGISSYEQYF. V gene TRBV5-1 combines with J gene TRBJ2-7, with 8 positions matching TRBD2. The CDR3 runs to 16 residues. The germline gives CDR1 SGHRS, CDR2 YFSETQ. After removal of 4 bases from V and 0 bases from J, the junction contained 9 bases not matched to a gene. The variable domain in full, with the rest retrieved from reference TRBV5-1 and TRBJ2-7, is KAGVTQTPRYLIKTRGQQVTLSCSPISGHRSVSWYQQTPGQGLQFLFEYFSETQRNKGNFPGRFSGRQFSNSRSEMNVSTLELGDSALYLCASSPVAGISSYEQYFGPGTRLTVT.

The V call is TRBV5-1, the J call TRBJ1-1; 9 bases line up with TRBD1. V lost 3 bases to trimming and J lost 1 base; unmatched junction nucleotides: 10. Germline CDR1 SGHRS, CDR2 YFSETQ. The CDR3 runs to 17 residues. The CDR3 DNA is TGCGCCAGCAGCTCCCTACCTTCGGGACAGGGGAACACTGAAGCTTTCTTT. Protein sequence: CASSSLPSGQGNTEAFF.

The chain couples TRBV7-2 to TRBJ2-1; D not certain. This CDR3 is 14 amino acids long. The V gene lost 10 bases and the J gene lost 0 bases, with 13 bases spanning the gap. Germline loops: CDR1 SGHTA, CDR2 FQGNSA. CDR3 amino acids: CAITGTSSYNEQFF. The CDR3 nucleotides are TGTGCCATCACCGGAACAAGCTCCTACAATGAGCAGTTCTTC. The full variable domain, with the rest looked up from reference TRBV7-2 and TRBJ2-1, is GAGVSQSPSNKVTEKGKDVELRCDPISGHTALYWYRQSLGQGLEFLIYFQGNSAPDKSGLPSDRFSAERTGGSVSTLTIQRTQQEDSAVYLCAITGTSSYNEQFFGPGTRLTVL.

In its sample, this clone was seen once. Relative to the germline gene, one junction end is altered; a read error may explain this. This chain uses TRBV12-5 with TRBJ2-7; maybe TRBD1 (5 bases). There are 11 residues in the CDR3. The germline V gene has CDR1 LGHNT and CDR2 FRNRAP. CDR3 DNA: TGTGCTAGTGGTTCCCCAGACAGCCAGCACTTC. Its translation is CASGSPDSQHF.

This clone was seen a handful of times. The chain recombines TRBV7-9 with TRBJ2-1; TRBD2 agrees at 8 bases. The CDR3 is 15 residues long. V dropped 1 base and J dropped 4; count of bases not matched to a gene: 3. CDR1 SEHNR and CDR2 FQNEAQ come from the germline V gene (reference sequence). The CDR3 DNA is TGTGCCAGCAGCTTAGGACTAGCGCTGTACAATGAGCAGTTCTTC. Its translation is CASSLGLALYNEQFF.

This chain links TRBV7-2 with TRBJ2-7; maybe TRBD2 (5 bases). Trimming took off 2 bases at V and 2 bases at J, with 10 bases between the two ends. Germline V CDR1 and CDR2: SGHTA, FQGNSA. The CDR3 is 14 residues long. The CDR3 protein is CASSLTGVTYEQYF. DNA for the CDR3: TGTGCCAGCAGCTTAACCGGGGTTACCTACGAGCAGTACTTC.

The chain is built from TRBV7-3 and TRBJ1-3; unclear D gene. This CDR3 has 17 residues. The V and J ends lost 2 bases and 0 bases respectively, with 14 bases between them. From germline, CDR1 is SGHTA and CDR2 FQGTGA. CDR3 residues: CASSLLPPGNSGNTIYF. CDR3 coding DNA: TGTGCCAGCAGCTTATTACCTCCAGGCAACTCTGGAAACACCATATATTTT.

This clone has just a few counts. The rearrangement uses TRBV9 and TRBJ1-6; D might be TRBD1 (6 bases). This CDR3 has 16 residues. The germline gives CDR1 SGDLS, CDR2 YYNGEE. V lost 4 bases and J lost 8, with 19 bases in between. The CDR3 sequence: CASSLTDSGNYSPLHF. CDR3 DNA sequence: TGTGCCAGCAGCTTAACGGACAGTGGTAATTATTCACCCCTCCACTTT.

The genes are TRBV7-2 and TRBJ2-3, with a tentative D call TRBD2 (7 bases). CDR3 length: 15 amino acids. V was shortened by 5 bases and J by 6 bases, with 18 bases between the two germline ends. Germline CDR1 is SGHTA and CDR2 is FQGNSA. The CDR3 is CASSDARGAGDTQYF. Written as DNA, the CDR3 is TGTGCCAGCAGCGACGCCCGGGGGGCCGGGGATACGCAGTATTTT.

This chain connects TRBV6-6 to TRBJ2-7, with D maybe TRBD1 (6 bases). Trimming took off 5 bases at V and 3 bases at J, with 20 bases between the two ends. In germline, CDR1 is MNHNY, CDR2 SVGAGI (reference sequence). This CDR3 spans 16 amino acids. Here the CDR3 reads CASSPTTGQGGYEQYF. CDR3 bases: TGTGCCAGCAGTCCGACCACAGGGCAGGGCGGCTACGAGCAGTACTTC.

The V call is TRBV7-9, the J call TRBJ1-2; D not resolved. The CDR3 sequence is 13 residues long. The V gene lost 5 bases and the J gene lost 8 bases, with 15 bases spanning the gap. Per germline, CDR1 SEHNR and CDR2 FQNEAQ (reference sequence). The CDR3, as DNA: TGTGCCAGCAGCCCTCCTACAGATTACGGCTACACCTTC. The encoded protein is CASSPPTDYGYTF.

This clone was picked up a small number of times. The V gene is TRBV18, the J gene TRBJ1-2; TRBD1 might be the D (5 bases). CDR1 and CDR2 from the germline V gene are KGHSH and LQKENI. CDR3 length: 13 amino acids. V was trimmed by 3 bases and J by 7 bases, leaving 12 bases between them. The CDR3 loop is CASSPQDGGGYTF. DNA of the CDR3: TGTGCCAGCTCACCGCAAGACGGGGGTGGCTACACCTTC.

The gene calls are TRBV6-6 and TRBJ1-6; TRBD1 might be the D (5 bases). This CDR3 comprises 12 residues. Trimming shortened V by 7 bases and J by 10 bases, and 11 bases separated the two germline ends. The germline V gene has CDR1 MNHNY and CDR2 SVGAGI (reference sequence). CDR3 sequence: CASNRRESPLHF. CDR3 nucleotides: TGTGCCAGCAATCGCAGGGAATCACCCCTCCACTTT.

The chain carries TRBV5-1 and TRBJ1-6; 9 positions agree with TRBD1. Unmatched junction bases numbered 8, after V lost 5 bases and J lost 8 bases. The CDR3 loop spans 15 amino acids. CDR1 is SGHRS and CDR2 is YFSETQ in the germline V gene. CDR3 region: CASRRPGQGDSPLHF. CDR3 nucleotides: TGCGCCAGCAGACGCCCGGGACAGGGCGATTCACCCCTCCACTTT.

The chain recombines TRBV18 with TRBJ2-7, with 8 bases matching TRBD1. Germline V gene lookup returns CDR1 KGHSH and CDR2 LQKENI. This CDR3 is built from 14 residues. The ends lost 6 bases at V and 1 base at J; junction bases unmatched: 5. The CDR3 sequence: CASSSQGGSYEQYF. The DNA for the CDR3 is TGTGCCAGCTCGTCACAGGGGGGATCCTACGAGCAGTACTTC.

This clone was seen a few times. The rearrangement joins TRBV7-9 to TRBJ2-3, with TRBD2 as a possible D gene (6 bases). Germline assignment: CDR1 SEHNR and CDR2 FQNEAQ (reference sequence). This CDR3 region has 15 residues. V was cut by 7 bases and J by 2 bases, with 16 bases left in between. This chain's CDR3 is CASNLFGRDTDTQYF. For the CDR3, the DNA is TGTGCCAGCAACCTTTTTGGGCGGGACACAGATACGCAGTATTTT.